The 15 T cell receptor beta chains listed next were all sequenced from one sample in a study of yellow fever vaccine responses in identical twins. TCRdb processed the RT-PCR reads anew with MiXCR; each CDR3 protein has one entry. This table holds about 3,000 distinct CDR3 sequences, about nine tenths found once. The specimen was T cells from blood (PBMCs), unsorted or a sorted subset (not recorded which), collected before or after yellow fever vaccination (not recorded which). All receptors come from a woman aged 18-29 years who received the yellow fever vaccine.

V is TRBV12-3 or TRBV12-4 and J is TRBJ2-1, with 7 bases matching TRBD2. J was trimmed by 1 base and V by 5 bases; bases with no gene match: 5. The CDR3 loop spans 15 amino acids. Here the CDR3 DNA reads TGTGCCAGCAGTAGAGGACTAGATTCCTACAATGAGCAGTTCTTC. The encoded protein is CASSRGLDSYNEQFF.

The genes are TRBV2 and TRBJ2-1; 9 nucleotides match TRBD2. CDR3 length equals 14 residues. CDR1 is SNHLY, CDR2 FYNNEI, per germline. Trimming cost V 3 bases and J 9 bases; bases outside gene matches: 6. The CDR3 sequence is CASSDPSGVGEQFF. The CDR3 region has the DNA TGTGCCAGCAGTGATCCTAGCGGGGTCGGTGAGCAGTTCTTC.

This chain joins TRBV6-5 and TRBJ2-1, with D possibly called TRBD1 or TRBD2 (5 bases each). The CDR3 has 15 amino acids. Germline CDR1 MNHEY, CDR2 SVGAGI. Trimming took off 2 bases at V and 4 bases at J, with 12 bases between the two ends. CDR3 loop: CASSYGTAIYNEQFF. The CDR3 nucleotides are TGTGCCAGCAGTTACGGGACCGCTATTTACAATGAGCAGTTCTTC.

This clonotype was counted only a few times. The chain is built from TRBV11-2 and TRBJ2-1; 15 bases are a match to TRBD2. Germline CDR1 and CDR2: SGHAT and FQNNGV. Losses at the gene ends were 5 bases for V and 2 bases for J; bases not matched to a gene: 7. This CDR3 comprises 18 residues. CDR3 sequence reads: CASSPGTSGGSTYNEQFF. DNA of the CDR3: TGTGCCAGCAGCCCTGGGACTAGCGGGGGGTCAACCTACAATGAGCAGTTCTTC.

The chain recombines TRBV11-2 with TRBJ1-2; TRBD1 matches at 8 bases. The ends lost 3 bases at V and 3 bases at J; junction bases unmatched: 3. Looked up from germline, CDR1 is SGHAT and CDR2 is FQNNGV. This CDR3 region has 14 residues. CDR3: CASSFTGGDYGYTF. The CDR3 DNA reads as TGTGCCAGCAGCTTTACAGGGGGGGACTATGGCTACACCTTC.

A note on this clonotype: As the CDR3 is not closed by the conserved phenylalanine or tryptophan, this likely results from a read error. This chain joins TRBV29-1 and TRBJ2-5, with D uncertain. Germline V lookup: CDR1 SQVTM, CDR2 ANQGSEA. The CDR3 has 11 residues. V lost 7 bases to trimming and J lost 5 bases, with 11 bases between them. CDR3 amino acids: CSGYVGETQYS. The CDR3 nucleotides read TGCAGCGGCTATGTGGGTGAGACCCAGTACTCC.

The chain combines TRBV19 with TRBJ1-5; no clear D gene. The CDR3 loop spans 13 amino acids. The germline V gene encodes CDR1 LNHDA and CDR2 SQIVND (reference sequence). Trimming removed 2 bases at V and 6 bases at J, with 8 bases between. The CDR3 DNA is TGTGCCAGTAGTATACGGGCCCCTCAGCCCCAGCATTTT. Translating it yields CASSIRAPQPQHF.

This chain joins TRBV18 and TRBJ1-2, with no clear D. Trimming removed 0 bases at V and 5 bases at J, with 10 bases between. Germline V lookup: CDR1 KGHSH, CDR2 LQKENI. The CDR3 is made up of 14 amino acids. CDR3 protein: CASSPPVGTYGYTF. The CDR3 DNA reads as TGTGCCAGCTCACCACCGGTGGGCACATATGGCTACACCTTC. The full variable domain, in which reference TRBV18 and TRBJ1-2 provide the parts outside the CDR3, is NAGVMQNPRHLVRRRGQEARLRCSPMKGHSHVYWYRQLPEEGLKFMVYLQKENIIDESGMPKERFSAEFPKEGPSILRIQQVVRGDSAAYFCASSPPVGTYGYTFGSGTRLTVV.

The chain's CDR3 is CASSPSGTRQETQYF. The CDR3 coding sequence is TGTGCCAGCAGCCCTTCCGGGACTAGACAAGAGACCCAGTACTTC. J is TRBJ2-5 and V is TRBV7-6, with 8 bases fitting TRBD2. This CDR3 comprises 15 residues. V dropped 5 bases and J dropped 2; count of bases not matched to a gene: 7. The V gene's germline CDR1 is SGHVS and CDR2 FNYEAQ.

The chain links TRBV9 to TRBJ2-1, with D maybe TRBD1 (5 bases). The germline V gene encodes CDR1 SGDLS and CDR2 YYNGEE. V was trimmed by 1 base and J by 5 bases, leaving 13 bases between them. This CDR3 contains 15 residues. The CDR3 DNA reads TGTGCCAGCAGCGTATCGACAGTACTCGACAATGAGCAGTTCTTC. It codes for CASSVSTVLDNEQFF.

The chain couples TRBV5-1 to TRBJ2-5; 7 bases map to TRBD2. This CDR3 comprises 18 residues. The J segment lost 1 base and the V segment lost 1 base, leaving 13 bases of the junction unmatched. Germline values: CDR1 SGHRS, CDR2 YFSETQ. The CDR3, as DNA: TGCGCCAGCAGCTTGAATCCGGGAGGACACCGAACCCAAGAGACCCAGTACTTC. This sequence encodes CASSLNPGGHRTQETQYF.

J is TRBJ2-5 and V is TRBV24-1; D is ambiguous. V was cut by 1 base and J by 2 bases, with 1 base left in between. Germline V gene data show CDR1 as KGHDR and CDR2 as SFDVKD. This CDR3 region has 12 residues. The CDR3 DNA reads TGTGCCACCAGTGATTTTCAAGAGACCCAGTACTTC. Translated, it gives CATSDFQETQYF.

The table lists this clonotype with a count of one. The rearrangement joins TRBV7-3 to TRBJ2-1, with no clear D. From germline, CDR1 is SGHTA and CDR2 FQGTGA. V was trimmed by 1 base and J by 7 bases, leaving 8 bases between them. The CDR3 is 13 residues long. The CDR3 DNA reads as TGTGCCAGCAGCTTAATCGCCAGGAATGAGCAGTTCTTC. Encoded protein: CASSLIARNEQFF.

The chain is built from TRBV18 and TRBJ2-1; 9 bases fit TRBD2. CDR1 is KGHSH and CDR2 is LQKENI in the germline V gene. V was clipped by 1 base and J by 5 bases; unmatched bases: 0. The CDR3 is 14 amino acids. This CDR3 is CASSPQRGDNEQFF. In nucleotides, the CDR3 is TGTGCCAGCTCACCACAGCGGGGGGACAATGAGCAGTTCTTC.

The V call is TRBV11-3, the J call TRBJ2-3; D remains ambiguous. CDR1 is SGHNT, CDR2 YENEEA, per germline. The CDR3 length is 11 residues. V was shortened by 5 bases and J by 3 bases, with 3 bases between the two germline ends. CDR3 nucleotide sequence: TGTGCCAGCAGCCAAACAGATACGCAGTATTTT. Its protein product is CASSQTDTQYF.